This T cell receptor beta chain derives from a study of STAT3 mutations in large granular lymphocyte leukemia. Study context: Over half of T-LGLL patients had one or more immunosuppressive regimens. Points from the study as a whole: Every T-LGLL patient had at least one immunodominant TCRbeta clonotype.

Using immunoSEQ multiplex PCR, the repertoire was profiled, and TCRdb retains in-frame clones only, with some absent. Here the sample spans approximately 5,000 clones, roughly 73% being singletons. Note on this clone: Its antigen is unidentified.

This clonotype was obtained from a man between 40 and 49 years old with T-cell large granular lymphocyte leukemia. Some clones in this sample may be carry-over from other donors' samples. Sequences were obtained from peripheral blood mononuclear cells.

The CDR3 here is CASSIGLALEQYF. As DNA, the CDR3 is TGTGCCAGTAGTATAGGCCTAGCACTCGAGCAGTACTTC. The V gene is TRBV19, the J gene TRBJ2-7; maybe TRBD2 (5 bases). Germline loops: CDR1 LNHDA, CDR2 SQIVND (reference sequence). V lost 1 base and J lost 6, with 10 bases in between. The CDR3 loop spans 13 amino acids.